The next 3 T cell receptor beta chains were all read from a single sample in a study of cytomegalovirus exposure and HLA in healthy donors (dated 2017 in TCRdb). The library was obtained by the immunoSEQ multiplex PCR assay. For the multiplex PCR, a mixture combining 60 forward primers for TCR Vbeta segments and 13 reverse primers for TCR Jbeta segments was used. Held by TCRdb, this immuneACCESS table contains in-frame sequences only and omits some clones. Under half of the omission traces to an unresolved V gene where checked; the cause of the rest is unknown. The sample contains approximately 150,000 clones, about 79% of them found a single time. The top ten clones comprise around 1.7% of the sample. The sample comprised PBMCs. These TCRs come from a young woman in good health and CMV-seronegative.

This clone was counted only a few times. This chain links TRBV12-5 with TRBJ1-1; D possibly corresponds to TRBD1 (6 bases). Trimming pared 7 bases from V and 8 bases from J, leaving 23 bases between. Germline V gives CDR1 LGHNT, CDR2 FRNRAP. CDR3 length: 15 residues. The CDR3 is CASALGSVIQGEAFF. The CDR3 DNA reads as TGTGCTAGTGCCCTAGGATCAGTTATTCAGGGGGAAGCTTTCTTT.

The gene calls are TRBV27 and TRBJ2-1, with 13 positions matching TRBD2. The CDR3 spans 21 residues. V lost 5 bases and J lost 2; bases outside the gene matches: 18. Germline V gives CDR1 MNHEY, CDR2 SMNVEV (reference sequence). The DNA for the CDR3 is TGTGCCAGCAGTATTTTGTCCCGGACTAGCGGGGGCCTATCAACCTACAATGAGCAGTTCTTC. Translated, it gives CASSILSRTSGGLSTYNEQFF.

This sequence joins TRBV9 and TRBJ2-5, with D unclear. V was shortened by 0 bases and J by 5 bases, with 5 bases between the two germline ends. This CDR3 region has 12 residues. Germline V gene lookup returns CDR1 SGDLS and CDR2 YYNGEE. Written as DNA, the CDR3 is TGTGCCAGCAGCGTAGTCGGGGAGACCCAGTACTTC. This codes for CASSVVGETQYF.